A selection of T cell receptor beta chains follows, all from one sample in a study of CD8+CD57+ T cells in acquired aplastic anemia. TCRdb ran MiXCR on the reads and lists one entry per CDR3 protein. The sample carries some 220,000 distinct CDR3 sequences, 34% recorded once. The sequenced sample was sorted CD4+, CD8+, or CD8+CD57+ T cells (not recorded which) from PBMCs. Receptors were obtained from a human donor in good health, serving as a control. Both conserved end residues are part of each CDR3. D genes are given only for firm matches. Where a row states a size, it is once, few, many or the class of an expanded clone; other rows omit it.

d_call	v_call	clone_size	j_call	cdr3_aa	cdr3_nt
-	TRBV6-1	few	TRBJ1-2	CASSPGSMEGYTF	TGTGCCAGCAGTCCCGGGTCTATGGAGGGCTACACCTTC
-	TRBV11-2	-	TRBJ2-1	CASSALLAGDEQFF	TGTGCCAGCAGCGCCTTACTAGCCGGAGATGAGCAGTTCTTC
-	TRBV7-2	many	TRBJ1-2	CASSLGTGFYGYTF	TGTGCCAGCAGCTTAGGCACAGGGTTCTATGGCTACACCTTC
-	TRBV19	many	TRBJ1-1	CASTRTLSTEAFF	TGTGCCAGTACCCGGACCCTGTCCACTGAAGCTTTCTTT
TRBD1	TRBV5-1	many	TRBJ2-7	CASSARTGSYEQYF	TGCGCCAGCAGCGCAAGGACAGGATCCTACGAGCAGTACTTC
-	TRBV9	many	TRBJ2-1	CASSVSMGHHNEQFF	TGTGCCAGCAGCGTTAGCATGGGACACCACAATGAGCAGTTCTTC
-	TRBV7-9	-	TRBJ1-6	CASSDTGTSSYNSPLHF	TGTGCCAGCAGTGACACAGGGACTAGCTCCTATAATTCACCCCTCCACTTT
TRBD1	TRBV5-4	-	TRBJ2-2	CASSLFPKTGGSAGELFF	TGTGCCAGCAGCTTGTTCCCAAAGACAGGGGGGTCGGCCGGGGAGCTGTTTTTT
-	TRBV25-1	-	TRBJ2-7	CASSARFIYEQYF	TGTGCCAGCAGTGCGCGTTTTATCTACGAGCAGTACTTC
-	TRBV20-1	few	TRBJ1-3	CSATSGFFSGNTIYF	TGCAGTGCTACCTCAGGGTTTTTCTCTGGAAACACCATATATTTT
-	TRBV19	many	TRBJ2-1	CASSIGWVSSYNEQFF	TGTGCCAGTAGTATAGGATGGGTTAGCTCCTACAATGAGCAGTTCTTC
-	TRBV2	many	TRBJ1-1	CASSEGRITAFF	TGTGCCAGCAGTGAAGGAAGGATTACAGCTTTCTTT
-	TRBV19	many	TRBJ2-7	CASRRAYDSYEQYF	TGTGCCAGTAGAAGGGCCTATGACTCCTACGAGCAGTACTTC
-	TRBV2	many	TRBJ1-1	CASSEQWSSEAFF	TGTGCCAGCAGTGAACAATGGTCGAGTGAAGCTTTCTTT
-	TRBV11-2	many	TRBJ2-7	CASALIGFEQYF	TGTGCCAGCGCTTTAATTGGCTTCGAGCAGTACTTC
-	TRBV20-1	few	TRBJ1-4	CSARGVWSGEKLFF	TGCAGTGCTAGAGGGGTCTGGTCGGGTGAAAAACTGTTTTTT
TRBD1	TRBV2	-	TRBJ2-3	CASGGDRGQGTQYF	TGTGCCAGTGGGGGCGACAGGGGGCAAGGTACGCAGTATTTT
-	TRBV13	few	TRBJ2-1	CASSSRDQSYEQFF	TGTGCCAGCAGCTCTAGGGACCAATCCTACGAGCAGTTCTTC
-	TRBV6-1	-	TRBJ1-2	CASSEVPGTGGGYTF	TGTGCCAGCAGTGAAGTCCCAGGGACGGGTGGTGGCTACACCTTC
-	TRBV6-1	-	TRBJ1-1	CASSGAQTEAFF	TGTGCCAGCTCCGGGGCGCAGACTGAAGCTTTCTTT
-	TRBV3-1	many	TRBJ1-2	CASSQSGNYGYTF	TGTGCCAGCAGCCAATCAGGGAACTATGGCTACACCTTC
-	TRBV7-6	-	TRBJ1-2	CASSSSTDYGYTF	TGTGCCAGCAGCTCTAGCACAGATTATGGCTACACCTTC
-	TRBV12-3/TRBV12-4	many	TRBJ2-3	CASSLGRWDTQYF	TGTGCCAGCAGTTTGGGCCGCTGGGATACGCAGTATTTT
TRBD2	TRBV19	few	TRBJ2-4	CAGSIWVRGLAKNIQYF	TGTGCCGGTAGTATTTGGGTGCGGGGGTTAGCCAAAAACATTCAGTACTTC
-	TRBV9	many	TRBJ1-2	CASSVAPGRGYTF	TGTGCCAGCAGCGTAGCTCCGGGGCGAGGCTACACCTTC
TRBD1	TRBV24-1	many	TRBJ1-4	CATSDSLTGAKLFF	TGTGCCACCAGTGACTCATTAACAGGGGCCAAACTGTTTTTT
-	TRBV6-5	-	TRBJ1-1	CASSHTLGNTEAFF	TGTGCCAGCAGTCATACCCTCGGGAACACTGAAGCTTTCTTT
-	TRBV7-2	many	TRBJ1-5	CASSLWGNQPQHF	TGTGCCAGCAGCTTATGGGGGAATCAGCCCCAGCATTTT
-	TRBV29-1	many	TRBJ1-3	CSVAAGWGNTIYF	TGCAGCGTTGCAGCCGGGTGGGGAAACACCATATATTTT
TRBD1	TRBV11-1	-	TRBJ2-1	CASSLVGQGILACEQFF	TGTGCCAGCAGCCTCGTGGGACAGGGTATCTTGGCTTGTGAGCAGTTCTTC
TRBD1	TRBV6-5	-	TRBJ1-5	CASSSTGGYNQPQHF	TGTGCCAGCAGTTCTACAGGGGGTTACAATCAGCCCCAGCATTTT